The clone carrying this T cell receptor (beta chain) has just a few counts. As handled by the study authors: Estimated nucleated cell counts came from reference gene primer amplification. Libraries were prepared by immunoSEQ multiplex PCR; TCRdb keeps only in-frame clonotypes and omits some of them. V and J calls and clone size follow that table, whereas D and trimming were derived from the DNA. The profile covers about 380,000 clones, with 88% appearing a single time and more than 0.95% taken by the ten largest. The V gene lost 5 bases and the J gene lost 1 base, with 13 bases spanning the gap. CDR1 SGHNT and CDR2 YYREEE come from the germline V gene (reference sequence). CDR3 length: 14 amino acids. Cohort 3 recovered donors had two negative PCRs, clearance, or symptom resolution. The sample is drawn from a study of blood T cell repertoires in COVID-19. Study-wide context: Material from acute and convalescent COVID-19 was sourced from the United States, Italy and Spain.

The clonotype was recovered from a woman between 18 and 30 years old who had recovered from COVID-19. The sample comprised PBMCs or T cells enriched from blood (not recorded which). This rearrangement joins TRBV5-4 to TRBJ2-7; D might be TRBD1 (6 bases). CDR3 loop: CASSFGQISYEQYF. The DNA of the CDR3 is TGTGCCAGCAGTTTCGGACAGATTTCCTACGAGCAGTACTTC.